The next 5 T cell receptor beta chains were all read from a single sample in a study of blood T cell repertoires in COVID-19. The protocol was immunoSEQ multiplex PCR, while the TCRdb copy is restricted to in-frame clones and leaves out a portion. This table has fewer than 120,000 clones, approximately 82% appearing once. The material sequenced was peripheral blood. The origin of the receptors is a woman of 80 years or more with acute or convalescent COVID-19.

This clone has only one observation. The chain uses TRBV13 and TRBJ1-4; TRBD1 matches at 8 bases. With 5 bases clipped from V and 4 bases from J, the junction kept 3 bases outside the gene matches. Per germline, CDR1 PRHDT and CDR2 FYEKMQ (reference sequence). The CDR3 contains 14 residues. The CDR3 bases are TGTGCCAGCAGCGCAGGGGGCTTTAATGAAAAACTGTTTTTT. It specifies CASSAGGFNEKLFF.

This clone was observed a handful of times. V is TRBV28 and J is TRBJ2-1; D not certain. The CDR3 runs 16 residues. V was trimmed by 3 bases and J by 0 bases, leaving 12 bases between them. From germline, CDR1 is MDHEN and CDR2 SYDVKM. CDR3 protein: CASSLFRSLSYNEQFF. Written as DNA, the CDR3 is TGTGCCAGCAGTTTGTTCAGGTCCCTCTCCTACAATGAGCAGTTCTTC.

V gene TRBV7-2 combines with J gene TRBJ2-7; tentative D call: TRBD1 (6 bases). CDR3 length: 16 residues. Germline assignment: CDR1 SGHTA and CDR2 FQGNSA. Trimming removed 0 bases at V and 2 bases at J, with 14 bases between. The CDR3 DNA reads TGTGCCAGCAGCTTAGCGGCCAGGGGTCTAGCCTACGAGCAGTACTTC. Translating it yields CASSLAARGLAYEQYF.

This sequence joins TRBV6-6 and TRBJ2-3; 9 bases are a match to TRBD2. Germline CDR1 and CDR2: MNHNY and SVGAGI (reference sequence). The junction had 6 bases not matched to a gene; V was cut back by 9 bases and J by 2 bases. This CDR3 has 14 amino acids. The CDR3 DNA follows: TGTGCCAGTAATAGCGGGGGACCCACAGATACGCAGTATTTT. Translated: CASNSGGPTDTQYF.

The chain links TRBV7-8 to TRBJ1-2; a weak D match, TRBD1 (6 bases). Germline assignment: CDR1 SGHVS and CDR2 FQNEAQ. The CDR3 consists of 13 residues. Trimming pared 3 bases from V and 6 bases from J, leaving 11 bases between. DNA for the CDR3: TGTGCCAGCAGCTTTGGGGGCCTTGATGGCTACACCTTC. Translation gives CASSFGGLDGYTF.